This TCR beta chain was profiled in a study of T-cell reconstitution after alpha-beta-depleted transplantation in children. It was with unique molecular identifiers that the TCRbeta library was prepared. One entry per CDR3 protein, called by TCRdb with MiXCR from the PCR reads. Of 450,000 to 700,000 distinct CDR3 sequences detected, around 27% appear once; the ten largest clones hold approximately 39%. The CDR3 is made up of 16 amino acids. V shed 5 bases and J 8 bases; nucleotides not matched to a gene: 9. The chain couples TRBV12-3 or TRBV12-4 to TRBJ2-1; 13 bases agree with TRBD2. This receptor was identified in a boy in the first two years of life with Wiskott-Aldrich syndrome, due to receive a stem cell transplant. The material sequenced was PBMCs, taken before TCRalphabeta/CD19-depleted stem cell transplant. The DNA for the CDR3 is TGTGCCAGCAGTGGGTTCCGGACTAGCGGGAGTGATGAGCAGTTCTTC. It encodes CASSGFRTSGSDEQFF.